Listed below are T cell receptor beta chains from one sample, sequenced in a study of blood T cell repertoires in COVID-19. Profiling relied on immunoSEQ multiplex PCR, and the TCRdb table lists in-frame clones only, not all of them. The sample holds 180,000 or so clones, just under 85% seen once. Sample: peripheral blood. Receptor source: a man aged 35 to 55 who had recovered from COVID-19. Both conserved end residues are part of each CDR3. The order of the fields is J gene, D gene, clone size, V gene, CDR3 protein, CDR3 DNA. D genes are given only for firm matches. Clone size, where shown, is once, few, many, or a class for clones that have expanded.

>TRBJ2-1|TRBD2|-|TRBV5-5
CASSRLAGTYNEQFF
TGTGCCAGCAGCCGACTAGCGGGCACCTACAATGAGCAGTTCTTC
>TRBJ2-1|TRBD2|-|TRBV7-3
CASSLGLAGLSSYNEQFF
TGTGCCAGCAGCTTGGGACTAGCGGGGCTGAGCTCCTACAATGAGCAGTTCTTC
>TRBJ1-2|-|-|TRBV3-1/TRBV3-2
CASSQDPRYGYTF
TGTGCCAGCAGCCAAGACCCCAGGTATGGCTACACCTTC
>TRBJ1-1|TRBD1|-|TRBV5-1
CASSLSPGQGAKAFF
TGCGCCAGCAGCTTGTCGCCGGGGCAGGGGGCGAAAGCTTTCTTT
>TRBJ2-7|-|few|TRBV28
CASGAGSSYEQYF
TGTGCCAGCGGAGCGGGTAGCTCCTACGAGCAGTACTTC
>TRBJ1-5|-|-|TRBV11-1
CASSVDRNQPQHF
TGTGCCAGCAGCGTCGACAGGAATCAGCCCCAGCATTTT
>TRBJ1-4|TRBD1|-|TRBV18
CASSGGTGTNEKLFF
TGTGCCAGCTCGGGAGGGACAGGCACTAATGAAAAACTGTTTTTT
>TRBJ2-1|TRBD1|-|TRBV28
CASSYSQGANEQFF
TGTGCCAGCAGTTATTCGCAGGGGGCGAATGAGCAGTTCTTC
>TRBJ2-3|-|-|TRBV6-2/TRBV6-3
CASSYFRSSGTDTQYF
TGTGCCAGCAGTTACTTTCGTTCTAGCGGCACAGATACGCAGTATTTT
>TRBJ1-1|-|-|TRBV19
CASSRDPVVTEAFF
TGTGCCAGTAGTAGAGACCCGGTGGTGACTGAAGCTTTCTTT
>TRBJ1-5|-|-|TRBV19
CASSIFRNSNQPQHF
TGTGCCAGTAGTATTTTCAGAAATAGCAATCAGCCCCAGCATTTT
>TRBJ2-5|-|once|TRBV9
CASSLEEGTQYF
TGTGCCAGCAGCTTGGAAGAGGGGACCCAGTACTTC
>TRBJ1-5|-|-|TRBV10-3
CASKEWDQPQHF
TGTGCCTCAAAGGAGTGGGATCAGCCCCAGCATTTT
>TRBJ2-1|TRBD1|-|TRBV5-5
CASSLVGTGGNNEQFF
TGTGCCAGCAGCTTGGTGGGGACAGGGGGAAACAATGAGCAGTTCTTC
>TRBJ1-3|-|-|TRBV10-3
CAISESSVFGNTIYF
TGTGCCATCAGTGAGTCTTCTGTGTTTGGAAACACCATATATTTT
>TRBJ2-5|-|once|TRBV10-3
CAISEGGRGETQYF
TGTGCCATCAGTGAGGGCGGTCGTGGAGAGACCCAGTACTTC
>TRBJ1-2|-|-|TRBV7-9
CASTPGSARGGSVGYTF
TGTGCCAGCACCCCCGGCTCAGCCCGGGGGGGGTCAGTTGGCTACACCTTC
>TRBJ2-5|-|-|TRBV18
CASSPRGGETQYF
TGTGCCAGCTCACCACGAGGAGGAGAGACCCAGTACTTC
>TRBJ1-2|TRBD1|-|TRBV11-1
CASSTTGGHYGYTF
TGTGCCAGCAGCACGACAGGGGGCCATTATGGCTACACCTTC